This T cell receptor beta chain was identified in a study of blood T cell repertoires in COVID-19. Here immunoSEQ multiplex PCR was the method, and the copy in TCRdb shows in-frame clones only, minus some. Seen here are 250,000 or so clones, about 79% observed once, and the top ten hold nearly 9%. Per germline, CDR1 LGHDT and CDR2 YNNKEL (reference sequence). The CDR3 extends over 17 amino acids. Trimming removed 4 bases from V and 0 bases from J, with 16 bases in between. The TCR sequence derives from an elderly man with acute or convalescent COVID-19. Source material: peripheral blood. The chain recombines TRBV3-1 (or the pseudogene TRBV3-2) with TRBJ1-3; D possibly corresponds to TRBD1 (6 bases). The CDR3: CASSPNTGRSSGNTIYF. CDR3 bases: TGTGCCAGCAGCCCTAATACAGGGCGAAGCTCTGGAAACACCATATATTTT.